The 13 T cell receptor beta chains below were found in one sample sequenced in a study of CD8 T cells in ankylosing spondylitis. One entry per CDR3 protein, called by TCRdb with MiXCR from the 5' RACE reads. The sample carries 250,000 to 350,000 distinct CDR3 sequences, around 20% recorded once. Sequencing was performed on blood, either unsorted or a sorted T cell fraction (not recorded which). The receptors come from a female donor with ankylosing spondylitis or in good health (not recorded which).

This clonotype was observed a single time. The chain carries TRBV5-1 and TRBJ2-7, with D tentatively TRBD2 (6 bases). This CDR3 spans 13 amino acids. Trimming left V 5 bases short and J 7 bases short, with 16 bases between. Per the germline V gene, CDR1 is SGHRS and CDR2 is YFSETQ. CDR3 in amino acids: CASSSGGTGEQYF. CDR3 DNA sequence: TGCGCCAGCAGTTCTGGCGGGACGGGGGAGCAGTACTTC.

This chain joins TRBV6-2 or TRBV6-3 and TRBJ2-1; D might be TRBD1 or TRBD2, each matching 6 bases. V was clipped by 6 bases and J by 16 bases, with 19 bases between them. This CDR3 is built from 12 residues. In germline, CDR1 is MNHEY, CDR2 SVGEGT. This CDR3 is CASRPARGEDFF. In DNA, the CDR3 is TGTGCCAGCAGACCCGCGAGGGGGGAAGATTTCTTC.

In its sample, this clonotype was seen once. V is TRBV20-1 and J is TRBJ2-3; D possibly matches TRBD1 or TRBD2 (5 bases each). V was clipped by 3 bases and J by 2 bases, with 21 bases between them. CDR1 and CDR2 from the germline V gene are DFQATT and SNEGSKA (reference sequence). The CDR3 runs to 17 residues. The DNA of the CDR3 is TGCAGTGCTAGGGCCCTCCCTACGGGGCCTAACACAGATACGCAGTATTTT. This encodes CSARALPTGPNTDTQYF.

The chain couples TRBV5-1 to TRBJ1-1; D perhaps matches TRBD1 (6 bases). Germline lookup yields CDR1 SGHRS and CDR2 YFSETQ. V lost 0 bases and J lost 11, with 14 bases in between. This CDR3 comprises 13 residues. CDR3 sequence: CASSLVQGGEAFF. The CDR3 DNA reads as TGCGCCAGCAGCTTGGTACAAGGGGGTGAGGCTTTCTTT.

This clonotype has a count of ten or more. The chain links TRBV9 to TRBJ2-1; D perhaps matches TRBD2 (5 bases). V was cut by 0 bases and J by 5 bases, with 6 bases left in between. Germline loops: CDR1 SGDLS, CDR2 YYNGEE. CDR3 length: 13 amino acids. The CDR3 bases are TGTGCCAGCAGCGTAGGGCGGGACAATGAGCAGTTCTTC. Residues: CASSVGRDNEQFF.

The chain couples TRBV6-5 to TRBJ2-3, with a tentative D call TRBD2 (5 bases). The germline V and J ends were trimmed by 0 bases and 5 bases, with 12 bases remaining between them. The V gene's germline CDR1 is MNHEY and CDR2 SVGAGI. CDR3 length: 15 residues. CDR3 protein: CASSYSGPRGDTQYF. DNA of the CDR3: TGTGCCAGCAGTTACTCCGGGCCCCGGGGAGATACGCAGTATTTT.

In its sample, this clonotype was seen a few times. The chain joins TRBV5-1 to TRBJ2-7, with a weak D call TRBD2 (6 bases). The V and J ends lost 4 bases and 3 bases respectively, with 14 bases between them. Germline CDR1 is SGHRS and CDR2 is YFSETQ. CDR3 length: 14 amino acids. The CDR3 nucleotides read TGCGCCAGCAGCCGTCTACGGGGGAACTACGAGCAGTACTTC. As protein: CASSRLRGNYEQYF.

About this clonotype itself: This may be a read error, as it is one base from a much larger clone. This chain joins TRBV20-1 and TRBJ1-2, with D unresolved. V shed 6 bases and J shed 8 bases, with 16 bases lying between them. The germline V gene has CDR1 DFQATT and CDR2 SNEGSKA (reference sequence). The CDR3 extends over 12 amino acids. CDR3 nucleotide sequence: TGCAGTGCACGAATAGACATCCGGGGCTACACCTTC. This gives the protein CSARIDIRGYTF.

This clonotype was observed a few times. The genes are TRBV6-1 and TRBJ2-5, with D perhaps matching TRBD2 (6 bases). Trimming took 7 bases from V and 4 from J, leaving 19 bases between them. Germline V gene sequence: CDR1 MNHNS, CDR2 SASEGT. The CDR3 spans 15 residues. The CDR3 reads CASTKKGTRGETQYF. CDR3 DNA sequence: TGTGCCAGCACCAAAAAGGGGACTCGAGGAGAGACCCAGTACTTC.

In its sample, this clonotype was seen many times. This sequence joins TRBV6-5 and TRBJ1-2; D not certain. The V end was cut by 0 bases, the J end by 4 bases, with 9 bases between. The CDR3 extends over 14 amino acids. From germline, CDR1 is MNHEY and CDR2 SVGAGI. DNA of the CDR3: TGTGCCAGCAGTTACTCGATTAACAGCTATGGCTACACCTTC. Protein sequence: CASSYSINSYGYTF.

The rearrangement links TRBV3-1 to TRBJ2-1, with 8 bases lining up with TRBD2. V gave up 0 bases and J gave up 12 bases; unmatched junction bases: 7. Germline CDR1 and CDR2: LGHDT and YNNKEL (reference sequence). The CDR3 totals 14 residues. In nucleotides, the CDR3 is TGTGCCAGCAGCCAAGATCTGAGCGGGGGTAGGCAGTTCTTC. Translated, it gives CASSQDLSGGRQFF.

This chain links TRBV7-6 with TRBJ2-1; 8 positions agree with TRBD2. Losses at the gene ends were 1 base for V and 8 bases for J; bases not matched to a gene: 7. The CDR3 consists of 15 residues. Per germline, CDR1 SGHVS and CDR2 FNYEAQ. The CDR3 DNA reads TGTGCCAGCAGCTTAGATAGCGGGATGGGGGATGAGCAGTTCTTC. The encoded protein is CASSLDSGMGDEQFF.

In regard to this clonotype: An end of the junction does not agree with germline; a read error may underlie this. The chain links TRBV20-1 to TRBJ2-3; no firm D call. CDR1 is DFQATT and CDR2 is SNEGSKA in the germline V gene (reference sequence). The CDR3 loop spans 15 amino acids. The CDR3 sequence: CSASALWGSKDTQYF. CDR3 coding DNA: TGCAGTGCTTCCGCGCTGTGGGGTAGCAAAGATACGCAGTATTTT.